This TCR beta chain appears in the sequencing data of a study of cytotoxic CD8 clonotypes in ibrutinib-treated CLL. Whole-study results and caveats: Clonality increased at ibrutinib response and stayed stable in sustained remission. At progression, however, it fell back toward baseline.

The CDR3 has 16 residues. Unmatched junction bases numbered 11, after V lost 1 base and J lost 12 bases. The germline CDR1 and CDR2 sequences are LNHDA and SQIVND (reference sequence). The data were produced by immunoSEQ multiplex PCR, yet TCRdb's version contains in-frame clones alone and is incomplete. The data hold around 70,000 clones, with roughly nine tenths observed a single time. As concerns this clone: Its antigen is not identified.

The specimen was PBMCs, collected after 12 months of ibrutinib treatment. The TCR sequence derives from a human donor with chronic lymphocytic leukemia. The genes are TRBV19 and TRBJ2-4, with 11 bases lining up with TRBD1. CDR3 nucleotides: TGTGCCAGTAGTATAGTAGGGACAGGGGGGCCCATGGGTCAGTACTTC. It translates to CASSIVGTGGPMGQYF.